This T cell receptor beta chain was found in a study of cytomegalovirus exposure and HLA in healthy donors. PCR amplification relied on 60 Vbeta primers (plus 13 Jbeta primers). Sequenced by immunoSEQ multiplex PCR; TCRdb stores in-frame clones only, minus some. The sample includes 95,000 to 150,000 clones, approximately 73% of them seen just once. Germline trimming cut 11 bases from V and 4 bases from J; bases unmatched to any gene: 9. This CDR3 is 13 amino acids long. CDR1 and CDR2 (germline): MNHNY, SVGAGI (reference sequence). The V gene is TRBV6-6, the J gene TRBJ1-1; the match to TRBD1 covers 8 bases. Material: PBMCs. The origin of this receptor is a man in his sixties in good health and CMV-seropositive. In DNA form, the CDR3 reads TGTGCCGCTCAACCGGGACAGGTCACTGAAGCTTTCTTT. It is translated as CAAQPGQVTEAFF.